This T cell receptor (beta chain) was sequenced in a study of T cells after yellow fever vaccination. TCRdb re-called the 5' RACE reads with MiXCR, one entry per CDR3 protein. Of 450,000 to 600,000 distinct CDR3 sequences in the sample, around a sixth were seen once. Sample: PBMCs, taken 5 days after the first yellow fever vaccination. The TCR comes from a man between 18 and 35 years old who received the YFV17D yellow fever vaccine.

The DNA of the CDR3 is TGTGCCACCAGCAGAGAGGCGGCGGGGGGGCAGTTGGATACGCAGTATTTT. This encodes CATSREAAGGQLDTQYF. This rearrangement joins TRBV15 to TRBJ2-3; 9 nucleotides line up with TRBD2. J lost 6 bases, V lost 0 bases, and 10 bases had no gene match. Germline CDR1 LNHNV, CDR2 YYDKDF (reference sequence). This CDR3 region has 17 residues.